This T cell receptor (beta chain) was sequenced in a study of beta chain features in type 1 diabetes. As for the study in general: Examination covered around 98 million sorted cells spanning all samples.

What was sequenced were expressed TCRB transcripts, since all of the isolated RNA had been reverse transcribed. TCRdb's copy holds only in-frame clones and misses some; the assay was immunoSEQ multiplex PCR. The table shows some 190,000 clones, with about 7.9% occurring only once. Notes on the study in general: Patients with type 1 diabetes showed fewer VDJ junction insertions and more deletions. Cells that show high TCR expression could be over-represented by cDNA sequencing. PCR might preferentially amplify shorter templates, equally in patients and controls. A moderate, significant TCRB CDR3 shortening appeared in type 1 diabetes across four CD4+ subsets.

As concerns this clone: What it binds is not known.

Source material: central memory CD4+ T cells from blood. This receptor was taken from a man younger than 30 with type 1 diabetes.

CDR3 loop: CASSSGTGSYNEQFF. DNA of the CDR3: TGTGCCAGCAGCTCCGGGACAGGATCCTACAATGAGCAGTTCTTC. The chain employs TRBV6-5 and TRBJ2-1, with TRBD1 identical over 8 bases. The trim removed 6 bases at V and 1 base at J, leaving 5 bases unmatched. The CDR3 is made up of 15 amino acids. The germline gives CDR1 MNHEY, CDR2 SVGAGI.